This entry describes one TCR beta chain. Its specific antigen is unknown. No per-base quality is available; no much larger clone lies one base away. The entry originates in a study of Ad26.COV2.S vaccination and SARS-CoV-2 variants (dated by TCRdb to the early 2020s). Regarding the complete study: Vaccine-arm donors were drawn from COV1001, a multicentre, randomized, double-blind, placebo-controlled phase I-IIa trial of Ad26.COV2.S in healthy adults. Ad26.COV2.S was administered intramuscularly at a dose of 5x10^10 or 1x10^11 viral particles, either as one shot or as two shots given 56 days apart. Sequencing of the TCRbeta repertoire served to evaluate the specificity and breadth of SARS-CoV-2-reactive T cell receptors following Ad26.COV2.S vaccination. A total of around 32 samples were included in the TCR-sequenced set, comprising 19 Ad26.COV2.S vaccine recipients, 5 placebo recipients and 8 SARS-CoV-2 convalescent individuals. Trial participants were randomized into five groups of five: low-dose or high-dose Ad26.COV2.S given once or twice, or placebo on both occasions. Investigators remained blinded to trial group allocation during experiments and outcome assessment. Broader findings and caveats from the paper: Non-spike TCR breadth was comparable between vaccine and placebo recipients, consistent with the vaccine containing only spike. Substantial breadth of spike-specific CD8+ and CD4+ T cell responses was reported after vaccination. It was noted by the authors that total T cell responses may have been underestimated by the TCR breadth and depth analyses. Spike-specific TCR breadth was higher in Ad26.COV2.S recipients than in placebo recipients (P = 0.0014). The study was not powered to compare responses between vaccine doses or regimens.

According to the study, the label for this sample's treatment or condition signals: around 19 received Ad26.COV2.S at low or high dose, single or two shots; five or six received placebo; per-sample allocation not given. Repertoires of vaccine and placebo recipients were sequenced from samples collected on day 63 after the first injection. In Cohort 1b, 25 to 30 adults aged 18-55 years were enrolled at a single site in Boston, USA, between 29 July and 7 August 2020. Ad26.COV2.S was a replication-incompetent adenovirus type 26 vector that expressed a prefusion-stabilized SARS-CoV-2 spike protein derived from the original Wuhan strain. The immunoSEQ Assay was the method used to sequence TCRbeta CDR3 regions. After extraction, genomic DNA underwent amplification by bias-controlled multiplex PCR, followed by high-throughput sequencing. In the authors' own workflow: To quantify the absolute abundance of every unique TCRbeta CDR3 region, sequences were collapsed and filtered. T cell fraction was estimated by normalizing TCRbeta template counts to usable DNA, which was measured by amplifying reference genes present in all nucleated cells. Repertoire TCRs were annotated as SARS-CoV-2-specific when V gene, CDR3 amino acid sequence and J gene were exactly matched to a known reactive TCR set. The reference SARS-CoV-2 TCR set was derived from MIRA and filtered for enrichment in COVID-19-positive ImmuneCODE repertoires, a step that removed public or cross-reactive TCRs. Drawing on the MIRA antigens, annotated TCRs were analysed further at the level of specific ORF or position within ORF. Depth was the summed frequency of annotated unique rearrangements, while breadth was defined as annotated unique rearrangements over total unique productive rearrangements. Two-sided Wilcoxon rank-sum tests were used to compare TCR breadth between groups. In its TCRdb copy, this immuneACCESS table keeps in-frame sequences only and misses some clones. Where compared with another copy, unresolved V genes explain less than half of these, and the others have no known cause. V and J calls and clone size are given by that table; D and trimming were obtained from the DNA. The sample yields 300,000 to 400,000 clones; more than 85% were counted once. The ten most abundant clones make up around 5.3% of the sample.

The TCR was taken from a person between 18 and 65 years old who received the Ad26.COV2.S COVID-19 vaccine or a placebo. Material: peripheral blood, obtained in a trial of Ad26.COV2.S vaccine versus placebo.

The CDR3 region has the sequence CSVEVTGGFYGYTF. The sequenced DNA is TGCAGCGTTGAAGTGACCGGGGGCTTCTATGGCTACACCTTC. The receptor chain draws on TRBV29-1 and TRBJ1-2; the D region possibly corresponds to TRBD1 (6 bases align). According to the germline V gene, CDR1 reads SQVTM and CDR2 reads ANQGSEA. V loses 1 base, J loses 4 bases, and the germline ends lie 13 bases apart. The CDR3 goes from the cysteine to the phenylalanine over 14 residues. Of all the DNA, just the CDR3 is kept, 42 bases in frame from base 1.